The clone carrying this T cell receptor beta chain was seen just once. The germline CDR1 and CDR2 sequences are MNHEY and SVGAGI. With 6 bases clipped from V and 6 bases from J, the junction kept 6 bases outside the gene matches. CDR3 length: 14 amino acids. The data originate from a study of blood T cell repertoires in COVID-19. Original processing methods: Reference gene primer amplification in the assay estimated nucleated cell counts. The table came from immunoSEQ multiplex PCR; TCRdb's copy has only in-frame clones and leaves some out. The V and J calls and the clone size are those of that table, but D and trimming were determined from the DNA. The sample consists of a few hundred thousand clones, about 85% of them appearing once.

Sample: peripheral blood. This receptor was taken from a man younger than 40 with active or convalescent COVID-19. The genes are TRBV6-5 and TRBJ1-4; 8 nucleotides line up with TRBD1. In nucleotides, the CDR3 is TGTGCCAGCAGCGGAGGACAGGGCGATGAAAAACTGTTTTTT. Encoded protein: CASSGGQGDEKLFF.